These T cell receptor beta chains were read from a single sample in a study of blood T cell repertoires in COVID-19. Profiling relied on immunoSEQ multiplex PCR, and the TCRdb table lists in-frame clones only, not all of them. The sample has fewer than 400,000 clones; around 90% are singletons. Sequenced material: PBMCs or T cells enriched from blood (not recorded which). The receptors here all came from a woman under 30 who had recovered from COVID-19. CDR3s include the opening cysteine and the closing phenylalanine or tryptophan. The order of the fields is V gene, clone size, J gene, D gene, CDR3 protein, CDR3 DNA. D genes are given only for firm matches. Expanded clones get a size class; other rows say once, few or many, or leave the size out.

V: TRBV7-2
size: once
J: TRBJ2-7
D: -
CDR3: CASSLVGAPVEQYF
DNA: TGTGCCAGCAGCTTAGTAGGGGCCCCTGTCGAGCAGTACTTC

V: TRBV5-4
size: -
J: TRBJ2-3
D: TRBD2
CDR3: CASSPMTSGRSDTQYF
DNA: TGTGCCAGCAGCCCGATGACTAGCGGGAGATCTGATACGCAGTATTTT

V: TRBV27
size: -
J: TRBJ1-1
D: -
CDR3: CASSLTGHEAFF
DNA: TGTGCCAGCAGTCTAACAGGACATGAAGCTTTCTTT

V: TRBV5-4
size: -
J: TRBJ2-7
D: TRBD1
CDR3: CASSSRGQGRYEQYF
DNA: TGTGCCAGCAGCTCCCGGGGACAGGGTCGATACGAGCAGTACTTC

V: TRBV28
size: -
J: TRBJ1-2
D: -
CDR3: CASSLLGSGARYTF
DNA: TGTGCCAGCAGTCTCCTGGGCTCAGGGGCGCGCTACACCTTC

V: TRBV5-4
size: -
J: TRBJ2-7
D: TRBD1
CDR3: CASSLRYRGAYEQYF
DNA: TGTGCCAGCAGCTTGCGATACAGGGGGGCCTACGAGCAGTACTTC

V: TRBV30
size: -
J: TRBJ1-3
D: -
CDR3: CAIKGVVRWDTIYF
DNA: TGTGCCATCAAGGGGGTCGTTCGGTGGGACACCATATATTTT

V: TRBV5-4
size: -
J: TRBJ2-2
D: -
CDR3: CASSFQVSTGELFF
DNA: TGTGCCAGCAGCTTCCAGGTTTCCACCGGGGAGCTGTTTTTT

V: TRBV2
size: -
J: TRBJ1-3
D: -
CDR3: CASQSESSGNTIYF
DNA: TGTGCCAGCCAGTCGGAGAGCTCTGGAAACACCATATATTTT

V: TRBV9
size: -
J: TRBJ1-1
D: TRBD1
CDR3: CASSVAAGGDESAFF
DNA: TGTGCCAGCAGCGTAGCCGCAGGGGGCGATGAGTCAGCTTTCTTT

V: TRBV10-3
size: -
J: TRBJ1-1
D: -
CDR3: CAISDRQTNTEAFF
DNA: TGTGCCATCAGTGACCGACAGACGAACACTGAAGCTTTCTTT

V: TRBV7-8
size: -
J: TRBJ2-1
D: -
CDR3: CASSKTQSYSYNEQFF
DNA: TGTGCCAGCAGCAAAACACAGAGTTATTCCTACAATGAGCAGTTCTTC

V: TRBV7-2
size: -
J: TRBJ2-1
D: -
CDR3: CASSLSGEYNEQFF
DNA: TGTGCCAGCAGCTTGTCAGGGGAGTACAATGAGCAGTTCTTC

V: TRBV15
size: -
J: TRBJ2-7
D: -
CDR3: CATSRDLSGSGYEQYF
DNA: TGTGCCACCAGCAGAGATCTCTCGGGGAGTGGGTACGAGCAGTACTTC

V: TRBV3-1/TRBV3-2
size: once
J: TRBJ1-2
D: -
CDR3: CASSQEGGGYTF
DNA: TGTGCCAGCAGCCAAGAGGGGGGTGGCTACACCTTC

V: TRBV28
size: -
J: TRBJ2-3
D: TRBD1
CDR3: CASSWTGTTDTQYF
DNA: TGTGCCAGCAGTTGGACAGGGACAACAGATACGCAGTATTTT

V: TRBV28
size: -
J: TRBJ1-4
D: -
CDR3: CASSLLGGANEKLFF
DNA: TGTGCCAGCAGTTTGTTGGGGGGAGCTAATGAAAAACTGTTTTTT

V: TRBV18
size: few
J: TRBJ1-2
D: -
CDR3: CASSPSSSGIHYGYTF
DNA: TGTGCCAGCTCACCAAGTTCTTCAGGAATACACTATGGCTACACCTTC

V: TRBV11-2
size: -
J: TRBJ1-6
D: -
CDR3: CASSSLRRGGYNSPLHF
DNA: TGTGCCAGCAGCTCGCTCCGGAGAGGGGGCTATAATTCACCCCTCCACTTT

V: TRBV28
size: -
J: TRBJ2-2
D: -
CDR3: CASSPPRTGELFF
DNA: TGTGCCAGCAGTCCGCCGCGCACCGGGGAGCTGTTTTTT

V: TRBV2
size: -
J: TRBJ1-2
D: TRBD1
CDR3: CASRGPQRTGKGENYGYTF
DNA: TGTGCCAGCAGGGGCCCCCAGAGGACAGGGAAAGGGGAAAACTATGGCTACACCTTC

V: TRBV6-2/TRBV6-3
size: -
J: TRBJ1-1
D: -
CDR3: CASSQQAWDTEAFF
DNA: TGTGCCAGCAGTCAACAGGCGTGGGACACTGAAGCTTTCTTT

V: TRBV7-9
size: -
J: TRBJ2-3
D: -
CDR3: CASSLTGGAGTDTQYF
DNA: TGTGCCAGCAGCCTCACTGGGGGGGCTGGCACAGATACGCAGTATTTT

V: TRBV19
size: once
J: TRBJ2-1
D: TRBD2
CDR3: CASSTPSGLAGDRGAYNEQFF
DNA: TGTGCCAGTAGTACTCCCTCGGGACTAGCGGGAGATCGGGGGGCCTACAATGAGCAGTTCTTC

V: TRBV2
size: once
J: TRBJ2-1
D: -
CDR3: CASSTQGNEQFF
DNA: TGTGCCAGCAGTACGCAGGGGAATGAGCAGTTCTTC

V: TRBV5-4
size: -
J: TRBJ1-2
D: TRBD1
CDR3: CASSPGTGGRANYGYTF
DNA: TGTGCCAGCAGCCCCGGGACAGGGGGTCGAGCTAACTATGGCTACACCTTC

V: TRBV19
size: once
J: TRBJ1-3
D: TRBD1
CDR3: CASSSVGTVSGNTIYF
DNA: TGTGCCAGTAGCAGTGTCGGGACAGTATCTGGAAACACCATATATTTT